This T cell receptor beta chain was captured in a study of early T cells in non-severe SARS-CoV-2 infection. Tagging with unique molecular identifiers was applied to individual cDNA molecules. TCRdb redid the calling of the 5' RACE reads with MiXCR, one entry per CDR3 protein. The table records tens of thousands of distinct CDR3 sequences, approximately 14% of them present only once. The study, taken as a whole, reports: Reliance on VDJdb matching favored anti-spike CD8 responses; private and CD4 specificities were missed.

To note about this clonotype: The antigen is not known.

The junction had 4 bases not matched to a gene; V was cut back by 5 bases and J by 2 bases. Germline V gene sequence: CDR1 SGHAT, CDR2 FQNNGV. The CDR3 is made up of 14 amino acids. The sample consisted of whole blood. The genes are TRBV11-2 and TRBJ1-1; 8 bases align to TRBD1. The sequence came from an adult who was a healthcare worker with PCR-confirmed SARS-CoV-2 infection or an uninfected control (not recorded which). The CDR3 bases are TGTGCCAGCAGCCCGACAGGGGTTAACACTGAAGCTTTCTTT. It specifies CASSPTGVNTEAFF.